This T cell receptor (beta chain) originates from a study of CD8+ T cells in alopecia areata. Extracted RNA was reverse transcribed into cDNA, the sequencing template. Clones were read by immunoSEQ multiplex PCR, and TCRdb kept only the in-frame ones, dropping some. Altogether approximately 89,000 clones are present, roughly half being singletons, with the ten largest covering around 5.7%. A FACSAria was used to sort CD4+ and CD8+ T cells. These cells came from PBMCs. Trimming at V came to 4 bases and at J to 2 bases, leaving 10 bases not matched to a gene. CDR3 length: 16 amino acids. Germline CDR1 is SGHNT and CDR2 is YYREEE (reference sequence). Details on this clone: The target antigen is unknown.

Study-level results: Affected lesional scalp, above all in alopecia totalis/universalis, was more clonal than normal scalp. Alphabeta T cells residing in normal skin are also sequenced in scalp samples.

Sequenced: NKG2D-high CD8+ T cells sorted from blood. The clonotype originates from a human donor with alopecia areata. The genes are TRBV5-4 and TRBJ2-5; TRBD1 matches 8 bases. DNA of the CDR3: TGTGCCAGCAGCAGCCGGGGACAGGATTCTCAAGAGACCCAGTACTTC. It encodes CASSSRGQDSQETQYF.